Following are 7 T cell receptor beta chains from one sample sequenced in a study of blood T cell repertoires in COVID-19. Sequencing used immunoSEQ multiplex PCR; TCRdb keeps in-frame clones, though not all of them. This table holds about 170,000 clones, around 82% found once. The sample comprised peripheral blood. All receptors come from a man in his 70s with active or convalescent COVID-19.

The CDR3 DNA follows: TGTGCCAGCAGTTACGGACAGGGGGCCTACGAGCAGTACTTC. Amino acids: CASSYGQGAYEQYF. The chain links TRBV6-5 to TRBJ2-7; 10 bases map to TRBD1. J lost 2 bases, V lost 2 bases, and 0 bases had no gene match. Germline values: CDR1 MNHEY, CDR2 SVGAGI. The CDR3 extends over 14 amino acids.

The chain has TRBV28 and TRBJ2-5; maybe TRBD1 (6 bases). V was pared by 7 bases and J by 1 base, with 19 bases between. Germline V gene data show CDR1 as MDHEN and CDR2 as SYDVKM. The CDR3 is 16 amino acids. CDR3 sequence: CASILSGQGRQETQYF. CDR3 nucleotide sequence: TGTGCCAGCATCCTCAGTGGGCAGGGGCGCCAAGAGACCCAGTACTTC. The full variable domain, in which reference TRBV28 and TRBJ2-5 provide the parts outside the CDR3, is DVKVTQSSRYLVKRTGEKVFLECVQDMDHENMFWYRQDPGLGLRLIYFSYDVKMKEKGDIPEGYSVSREKKERFSLILESASTNQTSMYLCASILSGQGRQETQYFGPGTRLLVL.

The chain couples TRBV20-1 to TRBJ1-1; D uncertain. The CDR3 is 14 residues long. Germline CDR1 is DFQATT and CDR2 is SNEGSKA (reference sequence). V lost 3 bases, J lost 0 bases, and 11 bases lay in between. This CDR3 reads CSASRGGLNTEAFF. CDR3 bases: TGCAGTGCTAGTAGAGGCGGCCTGAACACTGAAGCTTTCTTT.

V is TRBV10-2 and J is TRBJ2-7; 9 nucleotides line up with TRBD2. This CDR3 comprises 13 residues. Trimming took 2 bases from V and 5 from J; bases not matched to a gene: 1. Germline lookup yields CDR1 WSHSY and CDR2 SAAADI. The CDR3 DNA sequence: TGCGCCAGCAGTGAGCGGACTAGCGACGAGCAGTACTTC. It specifies CASSERTSDEQYF.

The rearrangement links TRBV25-1 to TRBJ2-5; tentative D call: TRBD2 (7 bases). CDR1 is MGHDK and CDR2 is SYGVNS in the germline V gene. Trimming shortened V by 0 bases and J by 4 bases, and 12 bases separated the two germline ends. The CDR3 is made up of 15 amino acids. The CDR3 sequence is CASSEYWGGGETQYF. The CDR3 DNA sequence: TGTGCCAGCAGTGAATATTGGGGAGGGGGAGAGACCCAGTACTTC. Drawing the rest from reference TRBV25-1 and TRBJ2-5, the complete variable domain is EADIYQTPRYLVIGTGKKITLECSQTMGHDKMYWYQQDPGMELHLIHYSYGVNSTEKGDLSSESTVSRIRTEHFPLTLESARPSHTSQYLCASSEYWGGGETQYFGPGTRLLVL.

This chain connects TRBV6-1 to TRBJ1-1, with D tentatively TRBD1 (5 bases). Between the trimmed V and J ends, which lost 1 base and 1 base, there was a span of 10 bases. The CDR3 totals 15 residues. Germline lookup yields CDR1 MNHNS and CDR2 SASEGT. DNA for the CDR3: TGTGCCAGCAGTGAAGGGGGGGTAAAGAACACTGAAGCTTTCTTT. Amino acid sequence: CASSEGGVKNTEAFF.

The chain joins TRBV27 to TRBJ1-4; D gene unclear. The V end was cut by 3 bases, the J end by 7 bases, with 15 bases between. Germline V lookup: CDR1 MNHEY, CDR2 SMNVEV (reference sequence). There are 15 residues in the CDR3. In DNA form, the CDR3 reads TGTGCCAGCAGTTTTATAGACGCGACGGGTGAAAAACTGTTTTTT. This translates into CASSFIDATGEKLFF. The complete variable domain, with remaining parts taken from reference TRBV27 and TRBJ1-4, reads EAQVTQNPRYLITVTGKKLTVTCSQNMNHEYMSWYRQDPGLGLRQIYYSMNVEVTDKGDVPEGYKVSRKEKRNFPLILESPSPNQTSLYFCASSFIDATGEKLFFGSGTQLSVL.